What follows are 4 T cell receptor beta chains derived from one specimen sequenced in a study of cytomegalovirus exposure and HLA in healthy donors. The PCR contained 60 Vbeta and 13 Jbeta primers. The protocol was immunoSEQ multiplex PCR, while the TCRdb copy is restricted to in-frame clones and leaves out a portion. The sample lists 100,000 to 150,000 clones, around 78% occurring once. The sample consisted of PBMCs. All receptors come from a woman aged 45 to 65 in good health and CMV-seronegative.

Notes on this clone: At one boundary the junction diverges from the germline segment, which might be a read error. The rearrangement uses TRBV5-6 and TRBJ1-2, with no clear D. In germline, CDR1 is SGHDT, CDR2 YYEEEE. The CDR3 length is 18 residues. CDR3 sequence: CASSLAAVWRKANYGYPF. In DNA form, the CDR3 reads TGTGCCAGCAGCTTGGCGGCAGTTTGGAGGAAGGCTAACTATGGCTACCCCTTC.

Only a few counts were recorded for this clone. The CDR3: CASSEFRGPGNQPQHF. CDR3 nucleotides: TGTGCCAGCAGTGAATTTAGGGGGCCGGGGAATCAGCCCCAGCATTTT. V and J are TRBV2 and TRBJ1-5, with TRBD1 identical over 7 bases. The CDR3 has 16 residues. V was clipped by 2 bases and J by 4 bases; unmatched bases: 8. Per germline, CDR1 SNHLY and CDR2 FYNNEI.

This clone was picked up one time. The genes are TRBV9 and TRBJ1-5, with D possibly being TRBD1 (6 bases). This CDR3 has 14 amino acids. Germline CDR1 and CDR2: SGDLS and YYNGEE. The V end lost 1 base, the J end lost 7 bases, and 12 bases lay between the germline ends. CDR3 nucleotide sequence: TGTGCCAGCAGCGTAAGGGGGGGCTGGCAGCCCCAGCATTTT. It yields the protein CASSVRGGWQPQHF.

The rearrangement uses TRBV6-5 and TRBJ1-2; D is possibly TRBD1 (6 bases). The length of the CDR3 is 16 residues. The germline gives CDR1 MNHEY, CDR2 SVGAGI. Between the trimmed V and J ends, which lost 0 bases and 4 bases, there was a span of 15 bases. As DNA, the CDR3 is TGTGCCAGCAGTTACTCTTGGGGGCGAGACTCCTATGGCTACACCTTC. Translated: CASSYSWGRDSYGYTF.